A single sample is the source of the 32 T cell receptor beta chains below, sequenced in a study of naive and memory T cell subsets. The beta constant-region primer was an equimolar mix of two oligonucleotides covering TRBC1 and TRBC2. Ligated cDNA was amplified by four rounds of PCR with nested alpha and beta constant-region primers and SP2. TCRdb reprocessed the UMI-ligation and nested PCR reads via MiXCR and lists one record per CDR3 protein. The sample consists of about 150,000 distinct CDR3 sequences, 22% of them appearing once. No antigen has been assigned to these receptors. Study conclusions and caveats: Possibly reflecting memory cells re-expressing CD45RA, a few larger clonotypes occurred in naive repertoires, especially CD8.

Sequenced sample: naive CD4+ T cells from blood. The source is a human donor in good health.

This clonotype was seen only a few times. This chain links TRBV12-5 with TRBJ2-3; TRBD2 matches at 9 bases. Per germline, CDR1 LGHNT and CDR2 FRNRAP. Losses at the gene ends were 1 base for V and 8 bases for J; bases not matched to a gene: 7. CDR3 length: 15 amino acids. Written as DNA, the CDR3 is TGTGCTAGTGGTTTGGGGACCGGGACTAGCATTACGCAGTATTTT. Amino acid sequence: CASGLGTGTSITQYF.

There are a few counts of this clonotype. This chain uses TRBV29-1 with TRBJ2-7; TRBD2 aligns across 10 bases. Looked up from germline, CDR1 is SQVTM and CDR2 is ANQGSEA. The CDR3 totals 15 residues. The J segment lost 7 bases and the V segment lost 1 base, leaving 10 bases of the junction unmatched. CDR3 loop: CSVEGVLAGAGEQYF. The CDR3 nucleotides read TGCAGCGTTGAAGGGGTTCTAGCGGGAGCGGGGGAGCAGTACTTC.

This clonotype was recorded a few times. The chain couples TRBV29-1 to TRBJ2-3, with 9 bases aligning to TRBD1. After removal of 3 bases from V and 4 bases from J, the junction contained 5 bases not matched to a gene. This CDR3 contains 14 residues. Per the germline V gene, CDR1 is SQVTM and CDR2 is ANQGSEA. CDR3 loop: CSVEGQGTPDTQYF. CDR3 sequence (DNA): TGCAGCGTTGAGGGACAGGGTACACCAGATACGCAGTATTTT.

This clonotype occurred a few times. The chain links TRBV18 to TRBJ2-7; no firm D call. The CDR3 is made up of 14 amino acids. Trimming shortened V by 2 bases and J by 1 base, and 9 bases separated the two germline ends. The germline CDR1 and CDR2 sequences are KGHSH and LQKENI. The CDR3 DNA reads TGTGCCAGCTCACCAGCAGTCCAATCCTACGAGCAGTACTTC. Its protein is CASSPAVQSYEQYF.

To note about this clonotype: A junction end diverges from the germline sequence, so it may reflect a read error. The chain recombines TRBV2 with TRBJ2-3; TRBD2 matches at 11 bases. The CDR3 consists of 15 residues. The germline V gene encodes CDR1 SNHLY and CDR2 FYNNEI. CDR3 amino acids: CVSSGTSGRPDTQYF. In DNA form, the CDR3 reads TGTGTCAGCAGTGGAACTAGCGGGAGACCCGATACGCAGTATTTT. Variable domain in full (rest from reference TRBV2 and TRBJ2-3): EPEVTQTPSHQVTQMGQEVILRCVPISNHLYFYWYRQILGQKVEFLVSFYNNEISEKSEIFDDQFSVERPDGSNFTLKIRSTKLEDSAMYFCVSSGTSGRPDTQYFGPGTRLTVL.

This clonotype was counted only a few times. This sequence joins TRBV7-2 and TRBJ2-2; 9 bases agree with TRBD1. Germline V gives CDR1 SGHTA, CDR2 FQGNSA. The CDR3 totals 15 residues. The ends lost 1 base at V and 4 bases at J; junction bases unmatched: 1. CDR3 protein: CASSLGTGATGELFF. The CDR3 DNA is TGTGCCAGCAGCTTAGGGACAGGGGCCACCGGGGAGCTGTTTTTT.

The genes are TRBV28 and TRBJ2-7; D is ambiguous. This CDR3 spans 16 amino acids. V was clipped by 5 bases and J by 5 bases, with 22 bases between them. From germline, CDR1 is MDHEN and CDR2 SYDVKM. The DNA of the CDR3 is TGTGCCAGCAGTCCCCGTTCAAGGTCGATAGGTCACGAGCAGTACTTC. Amino acid sequence: CASSPRSRSIGHEQYF.

This clonotype has a handful of counts. V gene TRBV7-3 combines with J gene TRBJ2-1, with 13 bases matching TRBD2. This CDR3 region has 18 residues. CDR1 is SGHTA, CDR2 FQGTGA, per germline. J lost 5 bases, V lost 4 bases, and 11 bases had no gene match. The CDR3 nucleotides are TGTGCCAGCAGCTCCTGGACTAGCGGGAGCTCCCCGGACAATGAGCAGTTCTTC. Amino acid sequence: CASSSWTSGSSPDNEQFF.

This chain uses TRBV7-9 with TRBJ2-7, with 8 bases fitting TRBD2. Germline V gene sequence: CDR1 SEHNR, CDR2 FQNEAQ (reference sequence). Trimming removed 8 bases from V and 0 bases from J; junction bases left unmatched: 6. The CDR3 spans 14 residues. The CDR3 DNA sequence: TGTGCCAGCGATAGCGGGGCGAGCTCCTACGAGCAGTACTTC. It yields the protein CASDSGASSYEQYF.

The chain has TRBV5-1 and TRBJ2-7; D is perhaps TRBD2 (5 bases). The V gene's germline CDR1 is SGHRS and CDR2 YFSETQ. The CDR3 spans 12 residues. V dropped 4 bases and J dropped 5 bases, with 10 bases sitting between them. The CDR3 here is CASSRSGNEQYF. Written as DNA, the CDR3 is TGCGCCAGCAGCCGGTCGGGGAACGAGCAGTACTTC.

This chain uses TRBV2 with TRBJ2-1; D perhaps matches TRBD2 (6 bases). V lost 5 bases and J lost 4, with 15 bases in between. The germline CDR1 and CDR2 sequences are SNHLY and FYNNEI. The CDR3 is 15 residues long. CDR3 region: CASSWDLGGYNEQFF. CDR3 in DNA: TGTGCCAGCAGTTGGGACCTCGGGGGTTACAATGAGCAGTTCTTC. Variable domain in full (rest from reference TRBV2 and TRBJ2-1): EPEVTQTPSHQVTQMGQEVILRCVPISNHLYFYWYRQILGQKVEFLVSFYNNEISEKSEIFDDQFSVERPDGSNFTLKIRSTKLEDSAMYFCASSWDLGGYNEQFFGPGTRLTVL.

V usage is TRBV28 and J usage is TRBJ2-3; 11 bases match TRBD2. Losses at the gene ends were 7 bases for V and 7 bases for J; bases not matched to a gene: 7. The CDR3 contains 14 residues. The germline V gene encodes CDR1 MDHEN and CDR2 SYDVKM. CDR3 bases: TGTGCCAGCAATAGCGGGAGGGCCTCAAATACGCAGTATTTT. It translates to CASNSGRASNTQYF.

There are many counts of this clonotype. The chain joins TRBV11-2 to TRBJ2-7; no clear D. This CDR3 has 13 amino acids. Trimming cost V 4 bases and J 3 bases, with 10 bases left between them. CDR1 and CDR2 (germline): SGHAT, FQNNGV. This CDR3 reads CASSSPAHYEQYF. CDR3 nucleotide sequence: TGTGCCAGCAGCTCTCCGGCCCACTACGAGCAGTACTTC. Full variable domain (remainder filled in from reference TRBV11-2 and TRBJ2-7): EAGVAQSPRYKIIEKRQSVAFWCNPISGHATLYWYQQILGQGPKLLIQFQNNGVVDDSQLPKDRFSAERLKGVDSTLKIQPAKLEDSAVYLCASSSPAHYEQYFGPGTRLTVT.

V usage is TRBV18 and J usage is TRBJ1-2, with D unresolved. CDR1 KGHSH and CDR2 LQKENI come from the germline V gene. Trimming pared 4 bases from V and 6 bases from J, leaving 18 bases between. The CDR3 has 15 amino acids. CDR3 DNA: TGTGCCAGCTCACTCACCCCCCAATTTGGTGATGGCTACACCTTC. It is translated as CASSLTPQFGDGYTF.

This chain links TRBV24-1 with TRBJ2-1; maybe TRBD1 (6 bases). The CDR3 extends over 13 amino acids. CDR1 and CDR2 (germline): KGHDR, SFDVKD. Trimming pared 5 bases from V and 2 bases from J, leaving 6 bases between. The CDR3 nucleotides read TGTGCCACCAGTGGGACAGCCTACAATGAGCAGTTCTTC. It codes for CATSGTAYNEQFF.

Many counts were recorded for this clonotype. This sequence joins TRBV6-5 and TRBJ1-4, with D maybe TRBD1 (6 bases). The CDR3 is 15 residues long. Germline CDR1 MNHEY, CDR2 SVGAGI. Trimming cost V 2 bases and J 7 bases, with 14 bases left between them. CDR3 loop: CASSYRGAEREKLFF. In DNA form, the CDR3 reads TGTGCCAGCAGTTACCGGGGGGCAGAGCGTGAAAAACTGTTTTTT.

V gene TRBV20-1 combines with J gene TRBJ2-7; 10 positions agree with TRBD1. Germline-derived CDR1 and CDR2 are DFQATT and SNEGSKA (reference sequence). The CDR3 sequence is 13 residues long. With V trimmed by 3 bases and J by 4 bases, 3 bases remained unmatched. In nucleotides, the CDR3 is TGCAGTGCTAGGACAGGGGGCCTGTACGAGCAGTACTTC. This translates into CSARTGGLYEQYF.

In its sample, this clonotype was seen many times. The V call is TRBV28, the J call TRBJ2-3, with a weak D call TRBD2 (6 bases). The CDR3 consists of 17 residues. Deletions cut 6 bases from V and 0 bases from J, with 19 bases between. Germline V gives CDR1 MDHEN, CDR2 SYDVKM. This CDR3 is CASRTDYGVSSTDTQYF. CDR3 coding DNA: TGTGCCAGCAGGACGGACTACGGAGTTTCTAGCACAGATACGCAGTATTTT.

This clonotype has just a few counts. The chain joins TRBV7-2 to TRBJ2-5; D is ambiguous. The CDR3 consists of 11 residues. CDR1 and CDR2 from the germline V gene are SGHTA and FQGNSA. V dropped 5 bases and J dropped 5 bases, with 6 bases sitting between them. Written as DNA, the CDR3 is TGTGCCAGCAGCATGTCGGAGACCCAGTACTTC. It codes for CASSMSETQYF.

J is TRBJ1-1 and V is TRBV28, with 11 bases matching TRBD1. The CDR3 covers 18 residues. Germline trimming cut 5 bases from V and 4 bases from J; bases unmatched to any gene: 15. Germline CDR1 reads MDHEN; CDR2 reads SYDVKM. The CDR3 nucleotides are TGTGCCAGCAGTACCTTGTGGACAGGGGGCGCGGGGAGCACTGAAGCTTTCTTT. It codes for CASSTLWTGGAGSTEAFF.

The chain uses TRBV10-3 and TRBJ2-1; maybe TRBD2 (6 bases). The CDR3 runs to 11 residues. V shed 9 bases and J shed 8 bases, with 11 bases lying between them. The germline CDR1 and CDR2 sequences are ENHRY and SYGVKD. CDR3: CAISWGDEQFF. In DNA, the CDR3 is TGTGCCATTTCGTGGGGGGATGAGCAGTTCTTC.

The CDR3 sequence: CASWRGGRMNTEAFF. CDR3 in DNA: TGTGCCAGCTGGAGGGGGGGACGAATGAACACTGAAGCTTTCTTT. This sequence joins TRBV28 and TRBJ1-1, with TRBD1 as a possible D gene (6 bases). The CDR3 extends over 15 amino acids. Germline CDR1 and CDR2: MDHEN and SYDVKM. The V and J ends lost 8 bases and 0 bases respectively, with 16 bases between them.

In its sample, this clonotype was seen once. The rearrangement uses TRBV7-9 and TRBJ1-2; D is perhaps TRBD1 (5 bases). CDR1 is SEHNR, CDR2 FQNEAQ, per germline (reference sequence). V was clipped by 1 base and J by 6 bases, with 15 bases between them. This CDR3 comprises 15 residues. DNA of the CDR3: TGTGCCAGCAGCTTAGGTGGGGACCGAGGGGATGGCTACACCTTC. Amino acid sequence: CASSLGGDRGDGYTF.

This clonotype appeared many times. V and J are TRBV20-1 and TRBJ2-3; D not resolved. V was clipped by 3 bases and J by 5 bases, with 9 bases between them. The germline V gene has CDR1 DFQATT and CDR2 SNEGSKA (reference sequence). This CDR3 region has 12 residues. This CDR3 is CSARAHGDTQYF. CDR3 bases: TGCAGTGCTAGGGCGCATGGAGATACGCAGTATTTT.

This clonotype was seen a few times. V and J are TRBV20-1 and TRBJ2-3; D is possibly TRBD1 (5 bases). The V end was cut by 0 bases, the J end by 3 bases, with 7 bases between. Germline lookup yields CDR1 DFQATT and CDR2 SNEGSKA (reference sequence). The CDR3 extends over 13 amino acids. CDR3 DNA sequence: TGCAGTGCTAGAGATGCAGGGACAGATACGCAGTATTTT. This codes for CSARDAGTDTQYF.

The CDR3 DNA reads as TGTGCCAGCAGCCCTCCGAGACAGGGTCTGAAAGAGACCCAGTACTTC. It codes for CASSPPRQGLKETQYF. This chain connects TRBV7-9 to TRBJ2-5, with 7 bases that match TRBD1. V dropped 5 bases and J dropped 3; count of bases not matched to a gene: 12. The CDR3 totals 16 residues. CDR1 and CDR2 from the germline V gene are SEHNR and FQNEAQ (reference sequence).

The chain employs TRBV5-4 and TRBJ2-7; the D is unclear. This CDR3 region has 14 residues. Looked up from germline, CDR1 is SGHNT and CDR2 is YYREEE (reference sequence). With 0 bases removed from V and 2 bases from J, the gap between germline ends came to 9 bases. The CDR3 sequence is CASSLELSAYEQYF. The CDR3, as DNA: TGTGCCAGCAGCTTGGAGCTCAGCGCCTACGAGCAGTACTTC.

This clonotype was counted between two and nine times. The CDR3 sequence is CASKKDSPRTDTQYF. In DNA, the CDR3 is TGTGCCAGCAAGAAGGACTCCCCTCGCACAGATACGCAGTATTTT. V and J are TRBV2 and TRBJ2-3; D may be TRBD2 (5 bases). Trimming stripped 7 bases from V and 1 base from J, with 15 bases between. This CDR3 contains 15 residues. CDR1 SNHLY and CDR2 FYNNEI come from the germline V gene.

This clonotype was found many times. The chain employs TRBV19 and TRBJ2-4, with D possibly being TRBD2 (5 bases). There are 10 residues in the CDR3. Trimming took 8 bases from V and 16 from J, leaving 15 bases between them. Germline values: CDR1 LNHDA, CDR2 SQIVND (reference sequence). CDR3 sequence (DNA): TGTGCCAGTGGAGGACCGCAATTTTACTTC. Protein: CASGGPQFYF.

V is TRBV27 and J is TRBJ2-3; 12 nucleotides line up with TRBD2. CDR1 and CDR2 (germline): MNHEY, SMNVEV (reference sequence). The CDR3 totals 15 residues. After removal of 4 bases from V and 8 bases from J, the junction contained 7 bases not matched to a gene. CDR3 nucleotide sequence: TGTGCCAGCAGTTCGCTAGCGGGAGGGGACGGTACGCAGTATTTT. This translates into CASSSLAGGDGTQYF.

The chain combines TRBV30 with TRBJ1-5; 8 nucleotides line up with TRBD1. The CDR3 runs 11 residues. J gave up 14 bases and V 3 bases, and 6 bases lay outside the gene matches. Germline CDR1 GTSNPN, CDR2 SVGIG (reference sequence). The CDR3 loop is CAWSEGQVKHF. The DNA for the CDR3 is TGTGCCTGGAGCGAGGGACAGGTAAAGCATTTT.

J is TRBJ2-5 and V is TRBV5-1; 10 bases are a match to TRBD2. V shed 4 bases, J shed 6 bases, and the junction held 15 bases outside the gene matches. Germline-derived CDR1 and CDR2 are SGHRS and YFSETQ. The CDR3 has 17 amino acids. In nucleotides, the CDR3 is TGCGCCAGCAGCCGTGGAGGGGCTAGCGGGAGATTGAAGACCCAGTACTTC. Protein: CASSRGGASGRLKTQYF.